The clone carrying this TCR beta chain was counted only a few times. After removal of 5 bases from V and 0 bases from J, the junction contained 6 bases not matched to a gene. Looked up from germline, CDR1 is SGHVS and CDR2 is FNYEAQ. CDR3 length: 16 residues. Some clones are missing from TCRdb's copy, which holds only in-frame ones; the method was immunoSEQ multiplex PCR. Found here are approximately 52,000 clones, around 91% of them singletons; the top ten hold around 3.1%. The sample is drawn from a study of blood T cell repertoires in COVID-19. On the study more broadly: The cDNA or gDNA used as material had been derived from T cells, B-cell-depleted T cells, or PBMCs.

The origin of this receptor is a human donor in a cohort sampled during active COVID-19. Material: peripheral blood. V gene TRBV7-6 combines with J gene TRBJ1-3; 8 bases are shared with TRBD1. The CDR3 loop reads CASSPSGGLSGNTIYF. In DNA form, the CDR3 reads TGTGCCAGCAGCCCCTCAGGGGGCCTCTCTGGAAACACCATATATTTT.